The clone carrying this T cell receptor beta chain was recorded a few times. These data originate in a study of blood T cell repertoires in COVID-19. Whole-study context: Researchers got acute and convalescent COVID-19 samples from the United States, Italy and Spain. T cells, B-cell-depleted T cells, or PBMCs supplied cDNA or gDNA.

Methods used by the authors: Scientists estimated how many nucleated cells there were by amplifying reference gene primers. Sequencing was performed with immunoSEQ multiplex PCR; in TCRdb, only in-frame clones are kept and a portion is missing. That table gives V, J and clone size, and the DNA gave D and trimming. The sample holds 180,000 or so clones, 75% to 90% seen once. The CDR3 is 16 amino acids. After removal of 4 bases from V and 4 bases from J, the junction contained 10 bases not matched to a gene. In germline, CDR1 is SGHNT, CDR2 YYREEE (reference sequence). Sample: peripheral blood. The receptor's source is a woman aged 55-75 years with acute or convalescent COVID-19. The chain employs TRBV5-4 and TRBJ2-7, with TRBD2 matching over 11 bases. The CDR3 reads CASSLTTSGITYEQYF. In nucleotides, the CDR3 is TGTGCCAGCAGCCTCACGACTAGCGGGATTACTTACGAGCAGTACTTC.